Each of the 23 T cell receptor beta chains below was sequenced from the same sample in a study of neurological immune-mediated disorders. Documented time point: longitudinal time-point 1 (baseline). TCRdb itself ran the 5' RACE reads through MiXCR, one entry per CDR3 protein. The profile shows some 68,000 distinct CDR3 sequences, around 15% of them singletons. Sequenced input: PBMCs. The receptor set was obtained from a female donor with HTLV-1-associated myelopathy (HAM/TSP).

V and J are TRBV12-3 or TRBV12-4 and TRBJ2-3; 10 bases map to TRBD2. V shed 1 base, J shed 2 bases, and the junction held 6 bases outside the gene matches. CDR3 length equals 17 residues. DNA of the CDR3: TGTGCCAGCAGTTTAGAGGCAGCGGGGGGGGACACAGATACGCAGTATTTT. It specifies CASSLEAAGGDTDTQYF.

In this sample, this clonotype turned up many times. This chain connects TRBV5-1 to TRBJ2-7, with unresolved D. This CDR3 contains 12 residues. Trimming pared 0 bases from V and 7 bases from J, leaving 8 bases between. Germline V lookup: CDR1 SGHRS, CDR2 YFSETQ. CDR3 residues: CASSLDTLEQYF. DNA for the CDR3: TGCGCCAGCAGCTTGGACACCCTGGAGCAGTACTTC.

In this sample, this clonotype turned up many times. This rearrangement joins TRBV27 to TRBJ1-5; D call uncertain. This CDR3 spans 14 amino acids. Germline CDR1 and CDR2: MNHEY and SMNVEV (reference sequence). V was cut by 2 bases and J by 1 base, with 6 bases left in between. The CDR3 DNA is TGTGCCAGCAGTTTAACGGGGAGCAATCAGCCCCAGCATTTT. Translating gives CASSLTGSNQPQHF.

The sample holds many counts of this clonotype. The chain has TRBV27 and TRBJ1-1, with D unclear. CDR1 is MNHEY and CDR2 is SMNVEV in the germline V gene (reference sequence). CDR3 length equals 12 residues. Trimming took off 7 bases at V and 1 base at J, with 7 bases between the two ends. The CDR3 reads CASKERNTEAFF. CDR3 DNA: TGTGCCAGCAAGGAAAGGAACACTGAAGCTTTCTTT.

V and J are TRBV29-1 and TRBJ2-1, with D perhaps TRBD2 (6 bases). This CDR3 has 14 amino acids. CDR1 and CDR2 (germline): SQVTM, ANQGSEA. V lost 2 bases to trimming and J lost 5 bases, with 13 bases between them. The CDR3 region is CSVERFSGHNEQFF. The DNA for the CDR3 is TGCAGCGTTGAAAGGTTTAGCGGCCACAATGAGCAGTTCTTC.

This clonotype was observed a few times. This chain joins TRBV4-1 and TRBJ2-6; D perhaps matches TRBD1 (6 bases). V shed 1 base and J shed 0 bases, with 13 bases lying between them. This CDR3 is 18 amino acids long. Germline CDR1 MGHRA, CDR2 YSYEKL. This CDR3 reads CASSQGTAPNSGANVLTF. As DNA, the CDR3 is TGCGCCAGCAGCCAAGGGACAGCTCCTAACTCTGGGGCCAACGTCCTGACTTTC.

This clonotype is labeled as medium-sized (0.01 to 0.1%). The CDR3 coding sequence is TGTGCCAGCAGTTCCGCGTCCGTAGCCAAAAACATTCAGTACTTC. It yields the protein CASSSASVAKNIQYF. This chain connects TRBV27 to TRBJ2-4; no reliable D call. Germline CDR1 MNHEY, CDR2 SMNVEV (reference sequence). V was cut by 4 bases and J by 0 bases, with 10 bases left in between. CDR3 length: 15 amino acids.

This clonotype was recorded at least ten times. The J gene is TRBJ2-7, the V gene TRBV28, with D hard to call. The CDR3 is made up of 13 amino acids. The V end lost 3 bases, the J end lost 2 bases, and 8 bases lay between the germline ends. Germline CDR1 is MDHEN and CDR2 is SYDVKM. The CDR3 DNA reads as TGTGCCAGCAGTTTTACCAGCACCTACGAGCAGTACTTC. It is translated as CASSFTSTYEQYF.

The chain carries TRBV20-1 and TRBJ1-5, with TRBD1 as a possible D gene (5 bases). This CDR3 is built from 17 residues. Trimming cost V 3 bases and J 2 bases, with 20 bases left between them. Germline CDR1 reads DFQATT; CDR2 reads SNEGSKA (reference sequence). Here the CDR3 reads CSARATDRGFGNQPQHF. CDR3 DNA sequence: TGCAGTGCTAGGGCGACCGATAGGGGATTTGGCAATCAGCCCCAGCATTTT.

This clonotype was counted ten times or more. This rearrangement joins TRBV5-1 to TRBJ2-1, with D maybe TRBD2 (5 bases). Germline values: CDR1 SGHRS, CDR2 YFSETQ. Trimming left V 4 bases short and J 6 bases short, with 17 bases between. The CDR3 totals 15 residues. This CDR3 reads CASSARGELGNEQFF. The CDR3 nucleotides read TGCGCCAGCAGCGCCCGGGGAGAACTAGGCAATGAGCAGTTCTTC.

This clonotype was recorded many times. This chain links TRBV20-1 with TRBJ1-2; D perhaps matches TRBD1 (5 bases). Trimming cost V 5 bases and J 4 bases, with 20 bases left between them. Germline V gene data show CDR1 as DFQATT and CDR2 as SNEGSKA (reference sequence). The CDR3 sequence is 15 residues long. The CDR3 nucleotides are TGCAGTGCTGGGGGTGCGGCCCGGGGGGGCTATGGCTACACCTTC. Translated: CSAGGAARGGYGYTF.

This clonotype was counted at least ten times. The V call is TRBV12-3 or TRBV12-4, the J call TRBJ2-7; no clear D gene. Trimming took 3 bases from V and 3 from J, leaving 12 bases between them. The CDR3 covers 14 residues. The chain's CDR3 is CASSFQVGHYEQYF. The CDR3 DNA is TGTGCCAGCAGTTTTCAAGTGGGCCACTACGAGCAGTACTTC.

This clonotype is medium-sized by share. The genes are TRBV5-1 and TRBJ2-2; no clear D gene. CDR1 and CDR2 (germline): SGHRS, YFSETQ. There are 13 residues in the CDR3. V was clipped by 4 bases and J by 9 bases, with 13 bases between them. For the CDR3, the DNA is TGCGCCAGCAGCCAACCCGTCGTCCGGGAGCTGTTTTTT. Its translation is CASSQPVVRELFF.

This clonotype was counted at least ten times. Compared with germline, one end of the junction differs, possibly owing to a read error. The chain has TRBV15 and TRBJ2-5, with TRBD2 matching 8 bases. The CDR3 runs to 15 residues. CDR1 is LNHNV and CDR2 is YYDKDF in the germline V gene (reference sequence). CDR3 protein: CATSNRSGGSETQYF. CDR3 in DNA: TGTGCTACCAGCAACCGGAGCGGGGGCTCAGAGACCCAGTACTTC.

This clonotype was seen repeatedly, ten times or more. The chain recombines TRBV11-2 with TRBJ2-5; D not certain. Trimming removed 2 bases at V and 5 bases at J, with 9 bases between. The CDR3 covers 13 residues. The germline V gene has CDR1 SGHAT and CDR2 FQNNGV. Written as DNA, the CDR3 is TGTGCCAGCAGCTTATGGCCTGGTGAGACCCAGTACTTC. This translates into CASSLWPGETQYF. Variable domain in full (rest from reference TRBV11-2 and TRBJ2-5): EAGVAQSPRYKIIEKRQSVAFWCNPISGHATLYWYQQILGQGPKLLIQFQNNGVVDDSQLPKDRFSAERLKGVDSTLKIQPAKLEDSAVYLCASSLWPGETQYFGPGTRLLVL.

This clonotype was found many times. This chain joins TRBV28 and TRBJ2-6; D uncertain. The CDR3 extends over 15 amino acids. Germline V gene lookup returns CDR1 MDHEN and CDR2 SYDVKM. The ends were cut back, 5 bases at V and 0 bases at J, with 8 bases in the middle. In DNA, the CDR3 is TGTGCCAGCAGTCTCAGGTCCTCTGGGGCCAACGTCCTGACTTTC. It codes for CASSLRSSGANVLTF.

This clonotype has at least ten counts. The genes are TRBV20-1 and TRBJ2-1; TRBD2 aligns across 8 bases. The CDR3 covers 15 residues. After removal of 0 bases from V and 3 bases from J, the junction contained 4 bases not matched to a gene. Germline-derived CDR1 and CDR2 are DFQATT and SNEGSKA (reference sequence). Here the CDR3 DNA reads TGCAGTGCTAGAGATGGTCGGGGGGGCTACAATGAGCAGTTCTTC. It yields the protein CSARDGRGGYNEQFF.

This clonotype was detected many times. This rearrangement joins TRBV7-9 to TRBJ2-1; 7 bases fit TRBD2. Trimming at V came to 4 bases and at J to 9 bases, leaving 0 bases not matched to a gene. The CDR3 totals 11 residues. Germline-derived CDR1 and CDR2 are SEHNR and FQNEAQ (reference sequence). CDR3 DNA: TGTGCCAGCAGCTCGGGGGGTGAGCAGTTCTTC. Its translation is CASSSGGEQFF.

This clonotype was picked up many times. This chain connects TRBV7-9 to TRBJ2-7; TRBD1 matches at 8 bases. Trimming at V came to 3 bases and at J to 5 bases, leaving 9 bases not matched to a gene. CDR3 length: 15 amino acids. Germline V lookup: CDR1 SEHNR, CDR2 FQNEAQ (reference sequence). CDR3 sequence reads: CASSFSRTGWDEQYF. CDR3 bases: TGTGCCAGCAGCTTCTCGAGGACAGGGTGGGACGAGCAGTACTTC.

This clonotype was seen ten or more times. The rearrangement uses TRBV28 and TRBJ2-2; TRBD1 is a possible D gene (6 bases). The CDR3 runs to 13 residues. CDR1 and CDR2 (germline): MDHEN, SYDVKM. Trimming left V 8 bases short and J 3 bases short, with 10 bases between. This CDR3 is CASADSYTGELFF. The CDR3 DNA follows: TGTGCCAGCGCGGACAGTTACACCGGGGAGCTGTTTTTT. Filled out from reference TRBV28 and TRBJ2-2, the complete variable domain reads DVKVTQSSRYLVKRTGEKVFLECVQDMDHENMFWYRQDPGLGLRLIYFSYDVKMKEKGDIPEGYSVSREKKERFSLILESASTNQTSMYLCASADSYTGELFFGEGSRLTVL.

This clonotype has at least ten counts. The chain employs TRBV12-3 or TRBV12-4 and TRBJ2-3; D may be TRBD1 or TRBD2 (6 bases each). This CDR3 contains 15 residues. The V gene lost 10 bases and the J gene lost 4 bases, with 21 bases spanning the gap. CDR3 protein: CAIKRGGSPADTQYF. The CDR3 DNA reads TGTGCCATCAAACGAGGGGGGAGTCCGGCAGATACGCAGTATTTT.

This clonotype occurred many times. V gene TRBV4-3 combines with J gene TRBJ1-4; 8 nucleotides line up with TRBD1. After removal of 0 bases from V and 11 bases from J, the junction contained 5 bases not matched to a gene. This CDR3 is 14 amino acids long. The germline CDR1 and CDR2 sequences are LGHNA and YSLEER. CDR3 loop: CASSQDARGRKLFF. CDR3 bases: TGCGCCAGCAGCCAAGATGCCAGGGGGCGGAAACTGTTTTTT.

This clonotype was counted many times. The V gene is TRBV20-1, the J gene TRBJ1-2; D is ambiguous. Germline V gene sequence: CDR1 DFQATT, CDR2 SNEGSKA (reference sequence). V was clipped by 6 bases and J by 7 bases, with 18 bases between them. This CDR3 spans 13 amino acids. CDR3 bases: TGCAGTGCCCCGGGCGGAGGAAGGGTTGGCTACACCTTC. Its translation: CSAPGGGRVGYTF.